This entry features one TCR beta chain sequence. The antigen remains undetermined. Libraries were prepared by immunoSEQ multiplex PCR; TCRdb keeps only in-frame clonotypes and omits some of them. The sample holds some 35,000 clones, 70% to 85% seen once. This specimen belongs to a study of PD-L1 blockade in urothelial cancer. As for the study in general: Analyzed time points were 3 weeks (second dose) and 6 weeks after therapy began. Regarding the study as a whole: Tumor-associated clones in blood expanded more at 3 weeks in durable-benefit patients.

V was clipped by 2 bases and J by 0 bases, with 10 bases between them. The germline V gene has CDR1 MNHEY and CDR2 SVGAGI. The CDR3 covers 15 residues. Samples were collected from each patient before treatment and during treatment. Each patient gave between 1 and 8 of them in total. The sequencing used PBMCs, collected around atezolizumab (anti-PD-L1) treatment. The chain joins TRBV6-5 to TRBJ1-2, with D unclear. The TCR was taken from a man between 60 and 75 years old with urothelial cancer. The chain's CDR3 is CASSYMSRSNYGYTF. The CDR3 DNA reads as TGTGCCAGCAGTTACATGAGCCGCTCTAACTATGGCTACACCTTC.